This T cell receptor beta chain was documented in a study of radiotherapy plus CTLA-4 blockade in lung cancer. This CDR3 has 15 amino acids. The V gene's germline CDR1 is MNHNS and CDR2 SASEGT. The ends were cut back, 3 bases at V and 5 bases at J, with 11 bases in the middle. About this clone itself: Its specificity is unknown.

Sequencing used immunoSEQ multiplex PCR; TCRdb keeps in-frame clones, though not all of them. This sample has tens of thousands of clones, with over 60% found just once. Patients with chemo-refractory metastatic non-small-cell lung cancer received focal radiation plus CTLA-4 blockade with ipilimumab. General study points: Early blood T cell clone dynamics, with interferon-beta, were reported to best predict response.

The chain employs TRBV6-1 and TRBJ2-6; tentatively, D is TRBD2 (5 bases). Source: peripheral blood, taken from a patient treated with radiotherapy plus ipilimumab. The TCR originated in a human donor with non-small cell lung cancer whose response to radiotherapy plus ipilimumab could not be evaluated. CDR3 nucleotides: TGTGCCAGCAGTGACAGGACGGGAAGGGCCAACGTCCTGACTTTC. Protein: CASSDRTGRANVLTF.